The source of this TCR beta chain is a study of multiple sclerosis patients with progressive multifocal leukoencephalopathy. Study-level points and caveats: At PML onset, no shared TRBV or TRBJ gene usage was seen. Expanded clones at PML onset predated and persisted through natalizumab therapy.

This was a survey-level run. Profiling relied on immunoSEQ multiplex PCR, and the TCRdb table lists in-frame clones only, not all of them. Of 31,000 or so clones listed, 70% to 90% are singletons. Indicated time point: before natalizumab initiation. Before the first natalizumab infusion, T0 blood samples were taken. Worth noting for this clone: Its antigen is currently unknown.

Germline V gene data show CDR1 as MGHRA and CDR2 as YSYEKL. The CDR3 is 14 residues long. V lost 3 bases, J lost 3 bases, and 11 bases lay in between. The chain recombines TRBV4-1 with TRBJ1-1; possible D gene TRBD1, 5 bases. The origin of this receptor is a human donor with multiple sclerosis. The sequencing input was PBMCs. CDR3 bases: TGCGCCAGCAGCCATGGGGACGGTTACACTGAAGCTTTCTTT. This sequence encodes CASSHGDGYTEAFF.